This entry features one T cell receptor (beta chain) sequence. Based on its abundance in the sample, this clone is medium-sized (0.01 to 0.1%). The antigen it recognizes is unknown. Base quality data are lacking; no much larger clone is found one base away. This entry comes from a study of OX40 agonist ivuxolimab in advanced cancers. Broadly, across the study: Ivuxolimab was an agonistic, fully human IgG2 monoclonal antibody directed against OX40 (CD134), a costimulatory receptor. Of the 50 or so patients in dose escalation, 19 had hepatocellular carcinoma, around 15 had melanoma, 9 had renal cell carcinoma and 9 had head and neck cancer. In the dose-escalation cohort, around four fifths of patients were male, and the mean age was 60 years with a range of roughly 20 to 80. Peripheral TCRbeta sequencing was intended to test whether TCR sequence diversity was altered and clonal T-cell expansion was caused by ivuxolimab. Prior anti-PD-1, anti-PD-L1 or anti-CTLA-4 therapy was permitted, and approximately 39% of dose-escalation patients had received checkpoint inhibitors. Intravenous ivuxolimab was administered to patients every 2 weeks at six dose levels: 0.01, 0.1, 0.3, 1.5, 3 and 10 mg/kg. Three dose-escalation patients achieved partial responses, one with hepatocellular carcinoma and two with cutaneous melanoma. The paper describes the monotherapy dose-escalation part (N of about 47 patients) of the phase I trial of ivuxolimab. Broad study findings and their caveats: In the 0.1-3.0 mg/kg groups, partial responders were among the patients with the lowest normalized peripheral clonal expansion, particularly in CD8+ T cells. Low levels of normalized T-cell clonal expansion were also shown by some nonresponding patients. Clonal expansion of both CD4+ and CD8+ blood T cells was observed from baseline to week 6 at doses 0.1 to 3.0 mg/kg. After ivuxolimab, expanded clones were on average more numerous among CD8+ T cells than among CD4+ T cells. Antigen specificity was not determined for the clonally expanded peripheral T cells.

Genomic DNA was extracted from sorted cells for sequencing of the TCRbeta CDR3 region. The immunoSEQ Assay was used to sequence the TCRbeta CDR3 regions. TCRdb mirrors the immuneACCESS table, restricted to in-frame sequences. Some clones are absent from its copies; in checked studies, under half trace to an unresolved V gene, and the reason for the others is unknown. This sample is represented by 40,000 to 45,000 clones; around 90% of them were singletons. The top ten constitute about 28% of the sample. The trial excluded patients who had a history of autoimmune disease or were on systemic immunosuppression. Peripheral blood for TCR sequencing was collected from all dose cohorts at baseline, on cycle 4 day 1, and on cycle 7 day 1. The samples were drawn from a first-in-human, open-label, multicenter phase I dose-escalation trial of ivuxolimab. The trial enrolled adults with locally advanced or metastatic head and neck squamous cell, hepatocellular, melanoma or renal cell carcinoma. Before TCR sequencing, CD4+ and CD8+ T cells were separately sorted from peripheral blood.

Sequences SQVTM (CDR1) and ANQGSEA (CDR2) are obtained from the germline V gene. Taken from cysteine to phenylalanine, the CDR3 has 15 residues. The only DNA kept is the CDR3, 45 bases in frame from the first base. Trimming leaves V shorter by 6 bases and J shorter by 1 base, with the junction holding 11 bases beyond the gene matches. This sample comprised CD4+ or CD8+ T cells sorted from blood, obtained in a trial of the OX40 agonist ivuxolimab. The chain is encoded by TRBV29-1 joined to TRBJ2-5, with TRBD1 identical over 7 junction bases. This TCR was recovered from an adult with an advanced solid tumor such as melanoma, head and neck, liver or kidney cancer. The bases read TGCAGCGTCGATCATACAGGGGACCCCCAAGAGACCCAGTACTTC. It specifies CSVDHTGDPQETQYF.